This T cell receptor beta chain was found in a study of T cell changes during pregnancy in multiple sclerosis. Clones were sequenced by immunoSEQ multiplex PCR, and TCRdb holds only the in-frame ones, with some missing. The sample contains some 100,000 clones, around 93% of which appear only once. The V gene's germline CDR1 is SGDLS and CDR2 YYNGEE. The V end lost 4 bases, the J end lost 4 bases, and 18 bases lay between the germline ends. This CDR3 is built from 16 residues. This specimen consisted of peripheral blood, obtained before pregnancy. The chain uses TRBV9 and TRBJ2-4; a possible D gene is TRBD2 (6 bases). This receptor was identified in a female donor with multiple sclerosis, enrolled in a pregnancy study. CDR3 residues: CASSPLRQGGKNIQYF. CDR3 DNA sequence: TGTGCCAGCAGCCCCCTGCGCCAGGGAGGTAAAAACATTCAGTACTTC.